Each of the 5 T cell receptor beta chains below was sequenced from the same sample in a study of T-cell memory formation after mild COVID-19. MiXCR was run by TCRdb on the 5' RACE reads, yielding one entry per CDR3 protein. The sample lists under 300,000 distinct CDR3 sequences, 7.5% to 10% occurring once. Sequencing input: PBMCs or a T cell subset sorted from them (not recorded which). These receptors originate from a young man who had mild COVID-19 (a few samples of this study predate the infection). Cell type and time point are not known.

CDR3 loop: CASSQESYAGANVLTF. The CDR3 DNA follows: TGTGCCAGCAGCCAAGAATCTTACGCTGGGGCCAACGTCCTGACTTTC. This chain connects TRBV4-2 to TRBJ2-6; no clear D gene. CDR1 is LGHNA and CDR2 is YNFKEQ in the germline V gene. The CDR3 totals 16 residues. The V end was cut by 0 bases, the J end by 2 bases, with 8 bases between.

This sequence joins TRBV6-5 and TRBJ1-1; D possibly corresponds to TRBD1 (5 bases). CDR1 and CDR2 from the germline V gene are MNHEY and SVGAGI. With 8 bases removed from V and 6 bases from J, the gap between germline ends came to 16 bases. The CDR3 sequence is 13 residues long. The CDR3 is CASGNRGGSEAFF. CDR3 nucleotide sequence: TGTGCCAGCGGGAATAGGGGCGGCTCTGAAGCTTTCTTT.

V and J are TRBV11-2 and TRBJ1-2; TRBD1 aligns across 7 bases. Germline V CDR1 and CDR2: SGHAT, FQNNGV. The CDR3 runs to 15 residues. Trimming cost V 4 bases and J 2 bases; bases outside gene matches: 7. This CDR3 is CASSSHRGTNYGYTF. For the CDR3, the DNA is TGTGCCAGCAGCTCCCACAGGGGTACAAACTATGGCTACACCTTC.

This clonotype was recorded a few times. V and J are TRBV5-1 and TRBJ1-2, with 8 positions matching TRBD1. Germline values: CDR1 SGHRS, CDR2 YFSETQ. CDR3 length equals 15 residues. V dropped 1 base and J dropped 1; count of bases not matched to a gene: 3. CDR3 in amino acids: CASSLSGGDNYGYTF. The CDR3 nucleotides are TGCGCCAGCAGCTTGTCAGGGGGCGATAACTATGGCTACACCTTC.

This clonotype was seen only a few times. The chain is built from TRBV7-2 and TRBJ2-3; 12 bases are a match to TRBD2. The ends lost 4 bases at V and 2 bases at J; junction bases unmatched: 13. The CDR3 extends over 19 amino acids. The germline V gene has CDR1 SGHTA and CDR2 FQGNSA. The CDR3, as DNA: TGTGCCAGCAGCTCCTCCAGACTAGCGGGGGAGAGATACACAGATACGCAGTATTTT. It encodes CASSSSRLAGERYTDTQYF.